This T cell receptor beta chain stems from a study of response to subunit inactivated influenza vaccine (dated by TCRdb to about 2018). As for the study more broadly: To follow how T cells responded to a trivalent subunit inactivated influenza vaccine, the researchers relied on deep quantitative profiling of the T cell receptor repertoire. Beyond this particular receptor, the publication reports: The authors proposed that each seasonal influenza vaccination may bring in only a limited number of new T cells.

Trimming removed 6 bases from V and 6 bases from J, leaving 17 bases between the germline ends. From its cysteine to its phenylalanine, the CDR3 spans 14 amino acids. CDR3 DNA is the only sequence kept; it has 42 bases, read in frame from the first base. To prepare the library, RT-PCR was applied. Sequencing instrument: Illumina HiSeq 2500. In TCRdb, the public reads were trimmed at Q25 with fastp and aligned with MiXCR, with productive beta chains retained. Rows with a matching CDR3 protein are joined into one entry that keeps the most common DNA and genes. This sample lists around 200,000 distinct CDR3 sequences; approximately 9.2% were detected once. The top ten hold approximately 10% of the sample. In this sample, this clonotype turned up a few times. Its antigen target is currently unknown. Base qualities are not recorded, but no much larger clone differs from it by a single base.

Sequencing used non-naive T cells sorted from PBMCs, obtained on the day of vaccination. The sample's cell subset or site label, decoded: memory T cell fraction. Recombination joined TRBV12-3 or TRBV12-4 with TRBJ1-1; the D gene is unclear. This clonotype originated in a man over 45 who received an inactivated influenza vaccine. Donor details come from another sample of the same person, matched by shared clones. The CDR3 has the sequence CASSAGRASAEAFF. The nucleotide sequence reads as follows: TGTGCCAGCAGCGCCGGCCGTGCTTCGGCTGAAGCTTTCTTT.